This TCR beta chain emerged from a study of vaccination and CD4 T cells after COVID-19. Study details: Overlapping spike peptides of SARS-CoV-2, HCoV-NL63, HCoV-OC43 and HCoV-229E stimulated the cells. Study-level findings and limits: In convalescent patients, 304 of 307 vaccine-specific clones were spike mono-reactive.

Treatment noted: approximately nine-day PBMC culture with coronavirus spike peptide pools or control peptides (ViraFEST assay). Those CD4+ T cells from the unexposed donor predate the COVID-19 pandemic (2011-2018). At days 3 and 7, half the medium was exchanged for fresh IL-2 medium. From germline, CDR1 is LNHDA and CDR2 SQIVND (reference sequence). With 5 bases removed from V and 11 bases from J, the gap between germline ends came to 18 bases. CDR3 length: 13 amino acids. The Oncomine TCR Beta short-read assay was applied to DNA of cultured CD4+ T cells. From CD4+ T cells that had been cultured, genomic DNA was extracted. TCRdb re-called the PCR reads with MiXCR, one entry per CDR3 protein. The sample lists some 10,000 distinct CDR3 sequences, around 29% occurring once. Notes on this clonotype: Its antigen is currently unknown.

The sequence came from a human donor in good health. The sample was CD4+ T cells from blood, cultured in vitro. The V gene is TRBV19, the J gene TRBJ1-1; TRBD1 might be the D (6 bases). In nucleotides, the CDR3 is TGTGCCAGTAGTTTATCGACACAGGGTTTGGCTTTCTTT. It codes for CASSLSTQGLAFF.